These T cell receptor beta chains were read from a single sample in a study of CD8+ T cells in alopecia areata. Using immunoSEQ multiplex PCR, the repertoire was profiled, and TCRdb retains in-frame clones only, with some absent. The sample holds 100,000 to 140,000 clones, 84% seen once. The material sequenced was CD8+ T cells sorted from blood, taken at week 24, from a patient treated with tofacitinib. Receptor source: a human donor with alopecia areata. CDR3s include the opening cysteine and the closing phenylalanine or tryptophan. D genes are given only for firm matches. The size entry is marked missing in some rows and otherwise reads once, few, many or a size class.

CDR3nt: TGTGCCTGGAGTGCGGACAGGGACGAGCAGTACTTC
CDR3aa: CAWSADRDEQYF
v_gene: TRBV30
j_gene: TRBJ2-7
d_gene: TRBD1
abundance: .
len: 12

CDR3nt: TGTGCCAGCAGCTTTGAGGGGACCCAAGAGACCCAGTACTTC
CDR3aa: CASSFEGTQETQYF
v_gene: TRBV7-2
j_gene: TRBJ2-5
d_gene: .
abundance: .
len: 14

CDR3nt: TGCGCCAGCAGCCAAGGGAGGGGGGGGAATGAGCAGTTCTTC
CDR3aa: CASSQGRGGNEQFF
v_gene: TRBV4-1
j_gene: TRBJ2-1
d_gene: .
abundance: .
len: 14

CDR3nt: TGCGCCAGCAGCCCCTATCGAGGGGGAAACTACAATGAGCAGTTCTTC
CDR3aa: CASSPYRGGNYNEQFF
v_gene: TRBV5-1
j_gene: TRBJ2-1
d_gene: .
abundance: .
len: 16

CDR3nt: TGTGCCAGCAGCTTAGATTGGGGGGTCACTGAAGCTTTCTTT
CDR3aa: CASSLDWGVTEAFF
v_gene: TRBV11-2
j_gene: TRBJ1-1
d_gene: .
abundance: few
len: 14

CDR3nt: TGTGCCATCAGTGAACAACGCGGGGGCAGCACAGATACGCAGTATTTT
CDR3aa: CAISEQRGGSTDTQYF
v_gene: TRBV10-3
j_gene: TRBJ2-3
d_gene: .
abundance: .
len: 16

CDR3nt: TGTGCCAGCAGCTTACGGGGGTTCTCTGAAGCTTTCTTT
CDR3aa: CASSLRGFSEAFF
v_gene: TRBV11-2
j_gene: TRBJ1-1
d_gene: .
abundance: .
len: 13

CDR3nt: TGTGCCAGCAGCAGCGATTCCTACGAGCAGTACTTC
CDR3aa: CASSSDSYEQYF
v_gene: TRBV4-2
j_gene: TRBJ2-7
d_gene: .
abundance: .
len: 12

CDR3nt: TGTGCCAGCAGCGCAGCAGAGGGCTATGGCTACACCTTC
CDR3aa: CASSAAEGYGYTF
v_gene: TRBV7-9
j_gene: TRBJ1-2
d_gene: .
abundance: .
len: 13

CDR3nt: TGTGCCAGCAGCGGCGACGGTTACGAGCAGTACTTC
CDR3aa: CASSGDGYEQYF
v_gene: TRBV9
j_gene: TRBJ2-7
d_gene: .
abundance: .
len: 12

CDR3nt: TGTGCCAGCAGCTCGGGACTCTCCGGCTACGAGCAGTACTTC
CDR3aa: CASSSGLSGYEQYF
v_gene: TRBV7-9
j_gene: TRBJ2-7
d_gene: .
abundance: .
len: 14

CDR3nt: TGTGCCAGCAGCTTCACAGATACGCAGTATTTT
CDR3aa: CASSFTDTQYF
v_gene: TRBV5-4
j_gene: TRBJ2-3
d_gene: .
abundance: .
len: 11

CDR3nt: TGCAGCGTTGACGGAAGGGGATCAGGGACAGATACGCAGTATTTT
CDR3aa: CSVDGRGSGTDTQYF
v_gene: TRBV29-1
j_gene: TRBJ2-3
d_gene: .
abundance: .
len: 15

CDR3nt: TGTGCCAGCAGTGACGACAGACACAAAAACATTCAGTACTTC
CDR3aa: CASSDDRHKNIQYF
v_gene: TRBV27
j_gene: TRBJ2-4
d_gene: .
abundance: .
len: 14

CDR3nt: TGTGCCAGCAGTTGGGGGGGGGAGACCCAGTACTTC
CDR3aa: CASSWGGETQYF
v_gene: TRBV6-5
j_gene: TRBJ2-5
d_gene: TRBD2
abundance: .
len: 12

CDR3nt: TGTGCCAGCAGCCGAATCGGGGGGGCGGGGCCCCAACCCGAGAGCGAGCAGTACTTC
CDR3aa: CASSRIGGAGPQPESEQYF
v_gene: TRBV7-2
j_gene: TRBJ2-7
d_gene: TRBD2
abundance: .
len: 19

CDR3nt: TGTGCCAGCAGCGCCCGGAGTCCCTTCACCGGGGAGCTGTTTTTT
CDR3aa: CASSARSPFTGELFF
v_gene: TRBV11-3
j_gene: TRBJ2-2
d_gene: .
abundance: .
len: 15

CDR3nt: TGTGCCAGCAGCCCCTTGGGCTTCCAAGAGACCCAGTACTTC
CDR3aa: CASSPLGFQETQYF
v_gene: TRBV7-2
j_gene: TRBJ2-5
d_gene: .
abundance: .
len: 14

CDR3nt: TGCGCCAGCAGTGAGTCCTCGAGTGGGGGGCGCAAGGATACGCAGTATTTT
CDR3aa: CASSESSSGGRKDTQYF
v_gene: TRBV10-2
j_gene: TRBJ2-3
d_gene: .
abundance: once
len: 17

CDR3nt: TGTGCCAGTAGTCTCCAGGGTACCTCGGTCTACGAGCAGTACTTC
CDR3aa: CASSLQGTSVYEQYF
v_gene: TRBV19
j_gene: TRBJ2-7
d_gene: .
abundance: .
len: 15

CDR3nt: TGTGCCAGCAGTTACGGAGCTAGCGAGCAGTTCTTC
CDR3aa: CASSYGASEQFF
v_gene: TRBV6-5
j_gene: TRBJ2-1
d_gene: .
abundance: .
len: 12

CDR3nt: TGTGCCAGCAGTTTATGGAGTCACGACGAGCAGTTCTTC
CDR3aa: CASSLWSHDEQFF
v_gene: TRBV27
j_gene: TRBJ2-1
d_gene: .
abundance: .
len: 13

CDR3nt: TGTGCCAGCAGCTTGGGACTAGCGGAGTCGTACAATGAGCAGTTCTTC
CDR3aa: CASSLGLAESYNEQFF
v_gene: TRBV5-6
j_gene: TRBJ2-1
d_gene: TRBD2
abundance: .
len: 16

CDR3nt: TGTGCTAGTGGTTTGGTACTATGGGACAGACAGGCCGGCCAAGAGACCCAGTACTTC
CDR3aa: CASGLVLWDRQAGQETQYF
v_gene: TRBV12-5
j_gene: TRBJ2-5
d_gene: TRBD1
abundance: .
len: 19

CDR3nt: TGTGCCAGCTCACCGCCCTCATGGGCGATTAGCACAGATACGCAGTATTTT
CDR3aa: CASSPPSWAISTDTQYF
v_gene: TRBV18
j_gene: TRBJ2-3
d_gene: .
abundance: .
len: 17

CDR3nt: TGTGCCAGCAGTAAAACCTTGGCGGCCGCGCGGTTCTTC
CDR3aa: CASSKTLAAARFF
v_gene: TRBV6-5
j_gene: TRBJ2-1
d_gene: .
abundance: .
len: 13

CDR3nt: TGTGCCATCAGTGACAGGGACAGGGAGGGCTACGAGCAGTACTTC
CDR3aa: CAISDRDREGYEQYF
v_gene: TRBV10-3
j_gene: TRBJ2-7
d_gene: TRBD1
abundance: .
len: 15

CDR3nt: TGTGCCAGCAGCTACGGCAGCTCACCCTACGAGCAGTACTTC
CDR3aa: CASSYGSSPYEQYF
v_gene: TRBV5-4
j_gene: TRBJ2-7
d_gene: .
abundance: .
len: 14

CDR3nt: TGTGCCAGCAGCACAACGGGGACAGGGGGCACCTATGGCTACACCTTC
CDR3aa: CASSTTGTGGTYGYTF
v_gene: TRBV7-9
j_gene: TRBJ1-2
d_gene: TRBD1
abundance: .
len: 16

CDR3nt: TGTGCCAGCAGGTCGGGACTCTTCTCCTACGAGCAGTACTTC
CDR3aa: CASRSGLFSYEQYF
v_gene: TRBV5-4
j_gene: TRBJ2-7
d_gene: .
abundance: .
len: 14

CDR3nt: TGCGCCAGCAGCCAAGATAATTGGGGACAGGGGCCAGCCTACGAGCAGTACTTC
CDR3aa: CASSQDNWGQGPAYEQYF
v_gene: TRBV4-3
j_gene: TRBJ2-7
d_gene: TRBD1
abundance: .
len: 18

CDR3nt: TGTGCCAGCAGCTTAGGGGACGGGTACGAGCAGTACTTC
CDR3aa: CASSLGDGYEQYF
v_gene: TRBV7-9
j_gene: TRBJ2-7
d_gene: .
abundance: .
len: 13

CDR3nt: TGTGCCAGCAGTTTTAGGGGGGGATACACTGAAGCTTTCTTT
CDR3aa: CASSFRGGYTEAFF
v_gene: TRBV28
j_gene: TRBJ1-1
d_gene: .
abundance: .
len: 14

CDR3nt: TGTGCCAGCAGTCTGCTTCCTAGGCGGGATGAGCAGTTCTTC
CDR3aa: CASSLLPRRDEQFF
v_gene: TRBV27
j_gene: TRBJ2-1
d_gene: .
abundance: .
len: 14

CDR3nt: TGTGCCAGCAGCCCCTCAACTTCGCGTTTGGCCGGGGAGCTGTTTTTT
CDR3aa: CASSPSTSRLAGELFF
v_gene: TRBV11-2
j_gene: TRBJ2-2
d_gene: .
abundance: .
len: 16

CDR3nt: TGCAGCGTTGAATCCGGGACAAGGGCCTACAATGAGCAGTTCTTC
CDR3aa: CSVESGTRAYNEQFF
v_gene: TRBV29-1
j_gene: TRBJ2-1
d_gene: .
abundance: .
len: 15

CDR3nt: TGTGCCAGCAGTCCCACTAGCGGGGGTTACAATGAGCAGTTCTTC
CDR3aa: CASSPTSGGYNEQFF
v_gene: TRBV6-6
j_gene: TRBJ2-1
d_gene: TRBD2
abundance: .
len: 15

CDR3nt: TGCGCCAGCAGCTTGGCCGGGGGGTACTACAATGAGCAGTTCTTC
CDR3aa: CASSLAGGYYNEQFF
v_gene: TRBV5-1
j_gene: TRBJ2-1
d_gene: TRBD2
abundance: .
len: 15

CDR3nt: TGTGCCAGCAGCTTATTAGCGGGGCCAGATACGCAGTATTTT
CDR3aa: CASSLLAGPDTQYF
v_gene: TRBV7-6
j_gene: TRBJ2-3
d_gene: TRBD2
abundance: .
len: 14

CDR3nt: TGTGCCAGTAGTATCCGTTTGGGGGACTCTAACTATGGCTACACCTTC
CDR3aa: CASSIRLGDSNYGYTF
v_gene: TRBV19
j_gene: TRBJ1-2
d_gene: .
abundance: .
len: 16

CDR3nt: TGCGCCAGCAGCTTGTCCACTAGCGGGGAGTACAATGAGCAGTTCTTC
CDR3aa: CASSLSTSGEYNEQFF
v_gene: TRBV5-1
j_gene: TRBJ2-1
d_gene: TRBD2
abundance: .
len: 16

CDR3nt: TGTGCCAGCAGCAATAGACGTGTTTGCGGAAACTATGGCTACACCTTC
CDR3aa: CASSNRRVCGNYGYTF
v_gene: TRBV21-1
j_gene: TRBJ1-2
d_gene: .
abundance: .
len: 16

CDR3nt: TGTGCCAGCAGCCAGTCTTGGGGGGGAGCAGATACGCAGTATTTT
CDR3aa: CASSQSWGGADTQYF
v_gene: TRBV7-2
j_gene: TRBJ2-3
d_gene: TRBD2
abundance: .
len: 15

CDR3nt: TGTGCCAGCAGCCAACTGGCCAGGGGCTACGAGCAGTACTTC
CDR3aa: CASSQLARGYEQYF
v_gene: TRBV14
j_gene: TRBJ2-7
d_gene: .
abundance: .
len: 14

CDR3nt: TGTGCCAGCACCTTTGACGGGGGACGGACACCTAATTCACCCCTCCACTTT
CDR3aa: CASTFDGGRTPNSPLHF
v_gene: TRBV11-1
j_gene: TRBJ1-6
d_gene: .
abundance: .
len: 17

CDR3nt: TGTGCCAGCAGCAAAGTGCGCGGGGGGCAGGGGAGCTCCTACGAGCAGTACTTC
CDR3aa: CASSKVRGGQGSSYEQYF
v_gene: TRBV21-1
j_gene: TRBJ2-7
d_gene: .
abundance: .
len: 18

CDR3nt: TGTGCCAGCAGCTTGAAGGGGGGTCGTGGCTACACCTTC
CDR3aa: CASSLKGGRGYTF
v_gene: TRBV7-9
j_gene: TRBJ1-2
d_gene: .
abundance: .
len: 13

CDR3nt: TGTGCCTGGAGTAACAGGGTGGCCACCGGGGAGCTGTTTTTT
CDR3aa: CAWSNRVATGELFF
v_gene: TRBV30
j_gene: TRBJ2-2
d_gene: .
abundance: .
len: 14

CDR3nt: TGCAGCGTTGAAGACGCCGCTTCCTCCGTATTGGGTTTCTTT
CDR3aa: CSVEDAASSVLGFF
v_gene: TRBV29-1
j_gene: TRBJ1-1
d_gene: .
abundance: .
len: 14

CDR3nt: TGTGCCAGCAGCTTGAGTGGGTCCTACAATGAGCAGTTCTTC
CDR3aa: CASSLSGSYNEQFF
v_gene: TRBV7-9
j_gene: TRBJ2-1
d_gene: .
abundance: .
len: 14

CDR3nt: TGCGCCAGCAGCCAAGCACTTGAAACCGGGGAGCTGTTTTTT
CDR3aa: CASSQALETGELFF
v_gene: TRBV4-1
j_gene: TRBJ2-2
d_gene: .
abundance: .
len: 14

CDR3nt: TGCGCCAGCAGCCAAGTTCCCCGAGAAGAAGCTTTCTTT
CDR3aa: CASSQVPREEAFF
v_gene: TRBV4-1
j_gene: TRBJ1-1
d_gene: .
abundance: .
len: 13